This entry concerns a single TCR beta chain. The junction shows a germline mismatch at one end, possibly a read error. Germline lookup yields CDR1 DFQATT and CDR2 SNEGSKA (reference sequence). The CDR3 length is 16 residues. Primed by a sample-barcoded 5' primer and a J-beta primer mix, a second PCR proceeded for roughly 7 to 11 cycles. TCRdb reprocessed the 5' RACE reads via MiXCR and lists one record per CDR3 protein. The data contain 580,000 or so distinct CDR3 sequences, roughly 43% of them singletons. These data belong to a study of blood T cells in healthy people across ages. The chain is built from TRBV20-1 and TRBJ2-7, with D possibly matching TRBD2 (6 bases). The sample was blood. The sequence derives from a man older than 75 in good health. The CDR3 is CSARGSFAGKVYGQYF. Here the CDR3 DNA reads TGCAGTGCTAGAGGGTCCTTTGCGGGAAAAGTTTACGGGCAGTACTTC.